This T cell receptor beta chain emerged from a study of blood T cell repertoires in COVID-19. About the study: The study drew acute and convalescent COVID-19 samples from the United States, Italy and Spain. Sources were T cells, B-cell-depleted T cells, or PBMCs; the material itself was cDNA or gDNA.

Methods used by the authors: Nucleated cell number was recorded as an estimate derived from reference gene primer amplification. The method was immunoSEQ multiplex PCR; TCRdb's version includes in-frame clones alone and lacks a portion of them. V and J calls and clone size are those listed in that table; D and trimming were worked out from the DNA. The data contain around 93,000 clones, 88% of them seen just once; the ten biggest clones take up around 10%. The CDR3 is 14 amino acids. Germline CDR1 is SGHTS and CDR2 is YDEGEE. The V end lost 6 bases, the J end lost 1 base, and 13 bases lay between the germline ends. A single count supports this clone.

The rearrangement joins TRBV5-8 to TRBJ1-1; D is unclear. The TCR was taken from a man aged 80 or over with acute or convalescent COVID-19. The sequencing input was peripheral blood. In nucleotides, the CDR3 is TGTGCCAGCACCCCCCGGTCGGGGAACACTGAAGCTTTCTTT. Amino acids: CASTPRSGNTEAFF.